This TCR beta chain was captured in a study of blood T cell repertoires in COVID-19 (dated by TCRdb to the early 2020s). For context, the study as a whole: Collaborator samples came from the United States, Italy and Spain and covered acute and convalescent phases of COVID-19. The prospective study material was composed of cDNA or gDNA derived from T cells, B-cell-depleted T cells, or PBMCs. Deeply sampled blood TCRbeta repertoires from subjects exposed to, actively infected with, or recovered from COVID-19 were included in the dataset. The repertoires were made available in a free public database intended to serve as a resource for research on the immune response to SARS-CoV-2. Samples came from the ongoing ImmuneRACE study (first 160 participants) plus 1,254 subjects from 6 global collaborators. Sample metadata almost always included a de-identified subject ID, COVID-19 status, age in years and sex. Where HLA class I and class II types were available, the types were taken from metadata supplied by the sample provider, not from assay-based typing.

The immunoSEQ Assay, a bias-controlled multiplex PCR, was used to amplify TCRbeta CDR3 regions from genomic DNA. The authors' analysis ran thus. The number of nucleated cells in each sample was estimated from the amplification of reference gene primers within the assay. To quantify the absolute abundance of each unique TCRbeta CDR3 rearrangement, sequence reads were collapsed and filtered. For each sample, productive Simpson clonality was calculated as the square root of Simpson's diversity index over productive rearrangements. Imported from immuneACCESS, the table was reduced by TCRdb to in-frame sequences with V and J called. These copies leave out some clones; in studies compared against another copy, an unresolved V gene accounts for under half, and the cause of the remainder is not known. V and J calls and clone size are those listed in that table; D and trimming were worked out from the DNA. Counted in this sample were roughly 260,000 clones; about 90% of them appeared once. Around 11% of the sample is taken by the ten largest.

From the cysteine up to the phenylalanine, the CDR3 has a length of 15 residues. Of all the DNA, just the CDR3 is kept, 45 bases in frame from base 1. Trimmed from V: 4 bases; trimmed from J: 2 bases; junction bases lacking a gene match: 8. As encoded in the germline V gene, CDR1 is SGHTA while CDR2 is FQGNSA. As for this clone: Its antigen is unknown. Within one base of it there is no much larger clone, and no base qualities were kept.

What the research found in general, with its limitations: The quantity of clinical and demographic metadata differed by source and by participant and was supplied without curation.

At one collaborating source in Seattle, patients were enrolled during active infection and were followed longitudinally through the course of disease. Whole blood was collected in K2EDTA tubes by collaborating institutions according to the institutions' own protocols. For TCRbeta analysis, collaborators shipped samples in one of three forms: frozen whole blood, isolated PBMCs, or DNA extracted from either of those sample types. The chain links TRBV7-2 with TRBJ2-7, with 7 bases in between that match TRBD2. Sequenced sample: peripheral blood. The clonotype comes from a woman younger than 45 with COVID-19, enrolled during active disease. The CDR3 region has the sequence CASSSLPSGTYEQYF. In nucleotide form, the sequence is TGTGCCAGCAGCTCGTTGCCAAGCGGGACCTACGAGCAGTACTTC.